This TCR beta chain was identified during a study of CD4+ T cells in melanoma. Study conclusions and caveats: A reported correlation linked neoantigen-specific CD4+ T cells to CD8+, macrophage and B cell function.

Sequencing was performed with immunoSEQ multiplex PCR; in TCRdb, only in-frame clones are kept and a portion is missing. This sample has about 140,000 clones, with 80% to 95% found just once. The CDR3 totals 15 residues. Trimming pared 5 bases from V and 1 base from J, leaving 15 bases between. Germline V gene lookup returns CDR1 MNHEY and CDR2 SVGAGI. Concerning this clone itself: Its antigen is as yet unknown.

The rearrangement uses TRBV6-5 and TRBJ2-7; TRBD2 is a possible D gene (5 bases). The clonotype originates from a human donor with melanoma. The CDR3 protein is CASSPAVGSSYEQYF. The CDR3 DNA is TGTGCCAGCAGTCCCGCGGTTGGGAGTTCCTACGAGCAGTACTTC.